This T cell receptor (beta chain) was found in a study of molecular identifiers for immune sequencing clone quantification. Study-level background: Replicate experiments divided RNA from 20,000 or 100,000 naive CD8 cells into five parts and sequenced four.

TCRdb passed the PCR reads through MiXCR, listing each CDR3 protein once. Altogether 250,000 to 400,000 distinct CDR3 sequences are present, about 21% being singletons, with the ten largest covering approximately 0.84%. Trimming took 5 bases from V and 5 from J, leaving 18 bases between them. There are 15 residues in the CDR3. Germline V CDR1 and CDR2: MNHEY, SVGAGI. This clonotype was counted at least ten times. V and J are TRBV6-5 and TRBJ1-2; D is ambiguous. This receptor was obtained from a human donor in good health. Some libraries in this study had Jurkat cell RNA spiked in. Source material: naive CD8+ T cells from blood, with Jurkat cell RNA spiked in. This sample's subset: FACS-sorted CD8+CD4-CCR7+CD45RA+ naive T cells. CDR3 nucleotide sequence: TGTGCCAGCAGTCCGAGACCTGTATTTTTTTATGGCTACACCTTC. This encodes CASSPRPVFFYGYTF.